This T cell receptor beta chain was retrieved from a study of identical twins (dated by TCRdb to about 2016). A note on the overall study: TCR alpha and beta repertoires from monozygotic twins, unrelated adults of various ages and cord blood were deep-sequenced to test whether fetal clonotypes persist. To rule out contamination, replicate twin experiments were performed at different times with different library preparation protocols.

Looking up the germline V gene yields CDR1 MNHEY and CDR2 SVGAGI. From V the trimming removes 2 bases and from J it removes 2 bases, while the gene matches leave 8 bases of the junction unaccounted for. Inclusive of the bounding cysteine and phenylalanine, the CDR3 is 16 residues long. Just the 48-base CDR3 DNA is kept, in frame starting at base 1. In this sample, this clonotype turned up a few times. Its antigen has not been determined. It has no much larger one-base neighbor in the sample; base qualities were not kept. Libraries were prepared through 5' RACE. Sequenced on an Illumina HiSeq 2000. Template switching introduced a universal primer binding site; the final cDNA contained a unique molecular identifier, enabling accurate counting of TCR cDNA molecules. Specific primers in the conserved constant-segment region were used to synthesize first-strand cDNA for TCR alpha and beta chains. To control for contamination, every cDNA library was double barcoded, receiving both a SMART-Mk sample barcode and Illumina barcodes. TruSeq adapter sequences along with Illumina sample barcodes were introduced in two successive PCR steps. The TCR alpha and beta cDNA libraries were sequenced on the Illumina HiSeq platform using custom primers. In the authors' own workflow: Unique molecular identifiers were extracted from raw reads with MiGEC, and CDR3 positions were determined with MiXCR. Recombination models were inferred per individual with the repgenHMM and IGoR tools using an EM algorithm. The analysis of shared clonotypes was done with the tcR package in R, with sharing normalized by the product of cloneset sizes. To study raw recombination free of thymic and clonal selection effects, out-of-frame nonproductive sequences were analyzed. TCRdb's own reprocessing of the public reads used fastp at Q25 and MiXCR and kept productive beta chains. Duplicate CDR3 protein sequences are folded into a single record with the most common DNA and genes. TCRdb, not the authors, supplied the V and J calls. This sample comprises 650,000 to 800,000 distinct CDR3 sequences, under 9% of them detected only once. Roughly 0.9% of the sample is in the top ten clones.

Study-wide conclusions, independent of this receptor: Because the same donors could not be followed over many years, conclusions were based on cross-sectional statistical analysis. Recombination models systematically underestimated out-of-frame TCR alpha sharing in monozygotic twins but agreed with sharing between unrelated individuals. Out-of-frame TCR alpha sequences shared between twins showed an excess of low generation-probability sequences compared with coincidental sharing between unrelated individuals. Zero-insertion analyses could be partly confounded by invariant T cells such as MAIT and iNKT, although diverse VJ usage argued against such confounding for most clonotypes. A weaker excess of twin sharing was found in beta out-of-frame sequences because the signal-to-noise ratio was lowered by fewer shared sequences. Abundant cord blood beta clonotypes carried fewer insertions; young adult naive repertoires showed a weaker similar trend, while memory repertoires showed none.

Only healthy Caucasian donors were included. Three pairs of female monozygotic twins, all aged about 18 to 29 years, were included in the twin cohort. RNA for TCR libraries was isolated from peripheral blood mononuclear cells. Another study also made use of these data, one on yellow fever vaccine responses in identical twins. As the second paper documents: According to the authors, in identical twins the way T cells responded to vaccination appeared partly convergent and partly personalized. The study precisely tracked vaccine-responding T cell clones in identical twins.

The sequence was collected from a woman aged 18-30 years in good health. The sequence is built from TRBV6-5 and TRBJ2-5; a stretch of 7 junction bases matches TRBD1. Sequenced: PBMCs. In nucleotides, the sequence is TGTGCCAGCAGTTACGCCGGGACAGCCCGACAAGAGACCCAGTACTTC. Translated, it reads CASSYAGTARQETQYF.